Listed below are T cell receptor beta chains from one sample, sequenced in a study of blood T cell repertoires in COVID-19. Repertoires were generated with immunoSEQ multiplex PCR, while TCRdb's copy carries only in-frame clones and drops some. This table has around 100,000 clones, 80% to 95% appearing once. Material for sequencing was peripheral blood. Receptor source: a man aged 60-69 years with acute or convalescent COVID-19. The CDR3 runs from the conserved cysteine through the conserved F or W. A D gene is named only where the DNA matches it firmly. Clone size is given for some rows only: seen once, a few or many times, or a class if the clone is expanded.

v_gene	j_gene	abundance	d_gene	CDR3aa	CDR3nt
TRBV29-1	TRBJ2-1	.	TRBD2	CSARGTSAYNEQFF	TGCAGCGCCCGAGGGACTAGCGCCTACAATGAGCAGTTCTTC
TRBV5-1	TRBJ2-3	.	TRBD2	CASSLRTSGIADTQYF	TGCGCCAGCAGCTTACGGACTAGCGGGATAGCAGATACGCAGTATTTT
TRBV1	TRBJ1-2	.	.	CTSSQDGGTGGHNYGYTF	TGCACCAGCAGCCAAGATGGCGGGACAGGGGGCCATAACTATGGCTACACCTTC
TRBV5-5	TRBJ2-2	.	TRBD2	CASSAQVRTSGGANTGELFF	TGTGCCAGCAGCGCCCAGGTTAGGACTAGCGGGGGCGCGAACACCGGGGAGCTGTTTTTT
TRBV28	TRBJ1-1	.	.	CASSLLPRNIGTEAFF	TGTGCCAGCAGTTTACTCCCCCGAAATATCGGCACTGAAGCTTTCTTT
TRBV11-3	TRBJ2-3	.	TRBD2	CASSLGLLAGGGGGTDTQYF	TGTGCCAGCAGCTTAGGCCTCTTGGCGGGAGGAGGGGGTGGCACAGATACGCAGTATTTT
TRBV19	TRBJ2-3	.	TRBD2	CASSIFWTSGAGYSTDTQYF	TGTGCCAGTAGTATCTTTTGGACTAGCGGTGCCGGTTATAGCACAGATACGCAGTATTTT
TRBV7-8	TRBJ2-1	once	TRBD2	CASSWTSASSYNEQFF	TGTGCCAGCAGCTGGACTAGCGCGAGCTCCTACAATGAGCAGTTCTTC
TRBV19	TRBJ1-1	few	.	CASDTQPNTEAFF	TGTGCCAGTGATACACAGCCGAACACTGAAGCTTTCTTT
TRBV3-1/TRBV3-2	TRBJ1-4	.	.	CASSQRDINEKLFF	TGTGCCAGCAGCCAAAGGGACATCAATGAAAAACTGTTTTTT
TRBV2	TRBJ1-5	.	.	CASSTGTTRNQPQHF	TGTGCCAGCTCCACCGGGACAACGCGCAATCAGCCCCAGCATTTT
TRBV19	TRBJ2-5	.	TRBD2	CASSIRFPSGQETQYF	TGTGCCAGTAGTATCCGGTTCCCTAGCGGGCAAGAGACCCAGTACTTC
TRBV6-5	TRBJ1-5	.	.	CASSGGQRNQPQHF	TGTGCCAGCTCCGGGGGGCAAAGGAATCAGCCCCAGCATTTT
TRBV11-3	TRBJ2-3	.	.	CASSSSVGFTDTQYF	TGTGCCAGCAGCTCCTCGGTTGGTTTCACAGATACGCAGTATTTT
TRBV19	TRBJ1-2	.	TRBD1	CASSILQGRLGYGYTF	TGTGCCAGTAGTATCCTACAGGGGCGCCTAGGCTATGGCTACACCTTC
TRBV7-9	TRBJ1-4	.	.	CASSYYKATNEKLFF	TGTGCCAGCAGCTACTACAAAGCAACTAATGAAAAACTGTTTTTT
TRBV5-1	TRBJ2-3	.	TRBD1	CASSLDRGPAGTDTQYF	TGCGCCAGCAGCTTGGACAGGGGGCCAGCGGGCACAGATACGCAGTATTTT
TRBV30	TRBJ2-7	.	TRBD2	CAWSVEVAGGEQYF	TGTGCCTGGAGTGTAGAGGTAGCGGGAGGCGAGCAGTACTTC
TRBV27	TRBJ1-4	.	.	CASRSTGLVLNEKLFF	TGTGCCAGCAGGTCGACAGGATTAGTCCTTAATGAAAAACTGTTTTTT
TRBV10-1	TRBJ2-1	once	TRBD2	CASSESSGRANEQFF	TGCGCCAGCAGTGAGTCGAGCGGGAGGGCGAATGAGCAGTTCTTC
TRBV6-6	TRBJ1-2	.	TRBD1	CASNVPGQGPNYGYTF	TGTGCCAGCAACGTCCCGGGACAGGGACCGAACTATGGCTACACCTTC
TRBV6-5	TRBJ1-6	.	.	CASSLDSVSPLHF	TGTGCCAGCAGCCTCGATAGCGTTTCACCCCTCCACTTT
TRBV5-1	TRBJ2-3	.	.	CASSLDGGDTQYF	TGCGCCAGCAGCTTGGACGGTGGAGATACGCAGTATTTT
TRBV10-2	TRBJ2-6	.	.	CASSESRGSGANVLTF	TGCGCCAGCAGTGAGTCTAGGGGCTCCGGGGCCAACGTCCTGACTTTC
TRBV6-5	TRBJ1-1	.	.	CASSYVQGVTEAFF	TGTGCCAGCAGTTATGTACAGGGAGTCACTGAAGCTTTCTTT